These 30 T cell receptor beta chains were sequenced from one sample in a study of the immune and genomic landscape of osteosarcoma. Clones were read by immunoSEQ multiplex PCR, and TCRdb kept only the in-frame ones, dropping some. Among more than 4,000 clones listed, over 65% were seen once. The post-treatment osteosarcoma tumors were primary, local recurrence or metastasis specimens from poor-prognosis patients. The sequenced sample consisted of osteosarcoma tumor tissue from the lung. Source of these receptors: a human donor with osteosarcoma.

The chain is built from TRBV11-3 and TRBJ2-5, with D possibly TRBD2 on 6 matching bases. Germline assignment: CDR1 SGHNT and CDR2 YENEEA. The CDR3 runs to 14 residues. V lost 0 bases to trimming and J lost 3 bases, with 8 bases between them. The CDR3 bases are TGTGCCAGCAGCTTAGATTCGGGGGAAGAGACCCAGTACTTC. Residues: CASSLDSGEETQYF.

This rearrangement joins TRBV11-1 to TRBJ2-5, with D perhaps TRBD1 (5 bases). This CDR3 has 14 residues. The V gene's germline CDR1 is SGHAT and CDR2 FQDESV (reference sequence). Trimming pared 5 bases from V and 1 base from J, leaving 11 bases between. The CDR3: CASSVSRAQETQYF. As DNA, the CDR3 is TGTGCCAGCAGCGTAAGCAGGGCCCAAGAGACCCAGTACTTC. The variable domain in full, with the rest retrieved from reference TRBV11-1 and TRBJ2-5, is EAEVAQSPRYKITEKSQAVAFWCDPISGHATLYWYRQILGQGPELLVQFQDESVVDDSQLPKDRFSAERLKGVDSTLKIQPAELGDSAMYLCASSVSRAQETQYFGPGTRLLVL.

This chain uses TRBV29-1 with TRBJ2-3; 11 bases are shared with TRBD2. The CDR3 has 15 amino acids. V trimming: 7 bases; J trimming: 1 base; junction bases outside the gene matches: 7. The germline V gene has CDR1 SQVTM and CDR2 ANQGSEA. CDR3 nucleotides: TGCAGCGCCGGCCTAGCGGGGGGCCGCACAGATACGCAGTATTTT. Protein product: CSAGLAGGRTDTQYF.

The chain combines TRBV28 with TRBJ1-1; D ambiguous. V lost 3 bases and J 3 bases, leaving 8 bases between the germline ends. The CDR3 is 13 amino acids. CDR1 MDHEN and CDR2 SYDVKM come from the germline V gene. The CDR3 DNA is TGTGCCAGCAGTTTCTCACACGACACTGAAGCTTTCTTT. Encoded protein: CASSFSHDTEAFF.

This chain links TRBV10-3 with TRBJ2-1; 8 bases map to TRBD2. V shed 2 bases and J 9 bases; nucleotides not matched to a gene: 9. CDR1 ENHRY and CDR2 SYGVKD come from the germline V gene. This CDR3 region has 15 residues. The CDR3 region has the DNA TGTGCCATCAGTGAGAGTGATAGCGGGGCCCGTGAGCAGTTCTTC. Translated: CAISESDSGAREQFF.

This clone was recorded once. Other DNA variants within this sample encode the same CDR3. The V and J genes are TRBV27 and TRBJ2-3, with D uncertain. V lost 0 bases, J lost 4 bases, and 5 bases lay in between. This CDR3 has 13 amino acids. Looked up from germline, CDR1 is MNHEY and CDR2 is SMNVEV (reference sequence). The CDR3 DNA follows: TGTGCCAGCAGTTTATCGGCGGCAGATACGCAGTATTTT. Its protein product is CASSLSAADTQYF.

The genes are TRBV19 and TRBJ1-1; TRBD1 aligns across 7 bases. This CDR3 has 15 amino acids. Germline trimming cut 5 bases from V and 1 base from J; bases unmatched to any gene: 7. Germline assignment: CDR1 LNHDA and CDR2 SQIVND (reference sequence). CDR3 nucleotide sequence: TGTGCCAGTAGTGTCTATGAGGGGGCGAACACTGAAGCTTTCTTT. This gives the protein CASSVYEGANTEAFF.

The chain recombines TRBV5-5 with TRBJ2-7; D is possibly TRBD2 (5 bases). Germline CDR1 reads SGHKS; CDR2 reads YYEKEE (reference sequence). V was clipped by 4 bases and J by 3 bases, with 20 bases between them. The CDR3 spans 16 residues. The CDR3 region has the DNA TGTGCCAGCAGCCTGAGACTCGGGGAGACTTACTACGAGCAGTACTTC. This codes for CASSLRLGETYYEQYF. The whole variable domain, remainder taken from reference TRBV5-5 and TRBJ2-7, is DAGVTQSPTHLIKTRGQQVTLRCSPISGHKSVSWYQQVLGQGPQFIFQYYEKEERGRGNFPDRFSARQFPNYSSELNVNALLLGDSALYLCASSLRLGETYYEQYFGPGTRLTVT.

Here the CDR3 DNA reads TGTGCCAGCAGTTACGGTGGTCCTCGAGATACGCAGTATTTT. Amino acid sequence: CASSYGGPRDTQYF. J is TRBJ2-3 and V is TRBV6-5; D is ambiguous. V was clipped by 2 bases and J by 5 bases, with 11 bases between them. The CDR3 has 14 amino acids. CDR1 and CDR2 from the germline V gene are MNHEY and SVGAGI.

This sequence joins TRBV5-4 and TRBJ2-2; D ambiguous. Trimming took 4 bases from V and 1 from J, leaving 11 bases between them. The CDR3 consists of 15 residues. Germline V CDR1 and CDR2: SGHNT, YYREEE (reference sequence). The DNA for the CDR3 is TGTGCCAGCAGCCATGAGTTGCGGAACACCGGGGAGCTGTTTTTT. Translated, it gives CASSHELRNTGELFF.

The chain uses TRBV14 and TRBJ1-2, with D tentatively TRBD1 (6 bases). Trimming removed 4 bases at V and 1 base at J, with 19 bases between. Germline assignment: CDR1 SGHDN and CDR2 FVKESK. The CDR3 consists of 17 residues. The CDR3 region is CASSPIGGTGYNYGYTF. The CDR3 DNA reads TGTGCCAGCAGCCCCATAGGGGGAACAGGGTATAACTATGGCTACACCTTC.

This chain connects TRBV7-2 to TRBJ1-2; D is unclear. Deletions cut 1 base from V and 8 bases from J, with 14 bases between. Germline V lookup: CDR1 SGHTA, CDR2 FQGNSA. The CDR3 loop spans 14 amino acids. The CDR3 DNA reads TGTGCCAGCAGCTTAGACGATGTGGGCCGAGGCTACACCTTC. Amino acid sequence: CASSLDDVGRGYTF.

J is TRBJ2-7 and V is TRBV18; maybe TRBD1 (6 bases). This CDR3 contains 15 residues. Germline-derived CDR1 and CDR2 are KGHSH and LQKENI. Trimming took 5 bases from V and 1 from J, leaving 15 bases between them. The CDR3: CASSSAAGDSYEQYF. DNA for the CDR3: TGTGCCAGCTCATCGGCAGCAGGGGATTCCTACGAGCAGTACTTC.

The V and J genes are TRBV4-2 and TRBJ2-7; unclear D gene. From germline, CDR1 is LGHNA and CDR2 YNFKEQ. This CDR3 contains 16 residues. V lost 0 bases to trimming and J lost 5 bases, with 17 bases between them. The DNA for the CDR3 is TGTGCCAGCAGCCAAGATCCTCCTCCAACGATTAACGAGCAGTACTTC. Its protein is CASSQDPPPTINEQYF.

The chain couples TRBV5-6 to TRBJ2-5, with D perhaps TRBD1 (5 bases). Germline loops: CDR1 SGHDT, CDR2 YYEEEE. Trimming removed 4 bases at V and 5 bases at J, with 18 bases between. The CDR3 spans 15 residues. CDR3 region: CASSLTLDRAETQYF. As DNA, the CDR3 is TGTGCCAGCAGCCTAACCCTAGACAGAGCGGAGACCCAGTACTTC.

The CDR3 sequence is CASSLGQGDGYNEQFF. CDR3 sequence (DNA): TGTGCCAGCAGCTTAGGACAGGGGGACGGCTACAATGAGCAGTTCTTC. The chain employs TRBV7-8 and TRBJ2-1; 9 nucleotides match TRBD1. Germline V gives CDR1 SGHVS, CDR2 FQNEAQ. V shed 1 base, J shed 3 bases, and the junction held 4 bases outside the gene matches. This CDR3 has 16 residues.

This chain joins TRBV1 and TRBJ1-2. TRBV1 is termed a pseudogene. This CDR3 is 11 amino acids long. CDR3 loop: CTIKDPGGYTF. For the CDR3, the DNA is TGCACCATAAAGGACCCGGGCGGCTACACCTTC.

This clone is labeled medium-sized (0.01 to 0.1%). The chain links TRBV7-9 to TRBJ1-1; D remains ambiguous. V dropped 6 bases and J dropped 0 bases, with 14 bases sitting between them. Germline-derived CDR1 and CDR2 are SEHNR and FQNEAQ (reference sequence). The CDR3 extends over 15 amino acids. The CDR3 region has the DNA TGTGCCAGCAGTAACGCGCCAGTTATGAACACTGAAGCTTTCTTT. Protein sequence: CASSNAPVMNTEAFF.

This clone showed up just once. This chain connects TRBV5-6 to TRBJ2-1; TRBD2 agrees at 8 bases. The CDR3 is 15 amino acids. The germline V gene encodes CDR1 SGHDT and CDR2 YYEEEE. Trimming took 4 bases from V and 5 from J; bases not matched to a gene: 8. The CDR3: CASSNRLAKHNEQFF. CDR3 coding DNA: TGTGCCAGCAGCAATCGACTAGCGAAACACAATGAGCAGTTCTTC.

This chain joins TRBV6-6 and TRBJ1-5; D unclear. V was cut by 4 bases and J by 2 bases, with 12 bases left in between. The CDR3 is made up of 15 amino acids. From germline, CDR1 is MNHNY and CDR2 SVGAGI (reference sequence). The CDR3 here is CASSWAGAGNQPQHF. The CDR3 nucleotides read TGTGCCAGCAGTTGGGCTGGAGCAGGCAATCAGCCCCAGCATTTT.

This sequence joins TRBV6-5 and TRBJ2-7; 10 nucleotides match TRBD1. The V gene's germline CDR1 is MNHEY and CDR2 SVGAGI. J gave up 6 bases and V 6 bases, and 11 bases lay outside the gene matches. CDR3 length equals 15 residues. The CDR3 DNA reads TGTGCCAGCAGCCAACCAGGGACAGGGGTAGTCGAGCAGTACTTC. Translating gives CASSQPGTGVVEQYF.

The chain combines TRBV7-8 with TRBJ2-7, with D maybe TRBD1 (5 bases). CDR3 length equals 17 residues. CDR1 is SGHVS, CDR2 FQNEAQ, per germline. Trimming took 6 bases from V and 0 from J, leaving 21 bases between them. Written as DNA, the CDR3 is TGTGCCAGCAGGAGCAACCTGGGGCTGACGAGCTCCTACGAGCAGTACTTC. It specifies CASRSNLGLTSSYEQYF.

The rearrangement joins TRBV29-1 to TRBJ2-1; D ambiguous. Germline V gene lookup returns CDR1 SQVTM and CDR2 ANQGSEA. This CDR3 comprises 11 residues. Trimming took off 7 bases at V and 7 bases at J, with 11 bases between the two ends. CDR3 sequence reads: CSAPLGNEQFF. For the CDR3, the DNA is TGCAGCGCCCCATTAGGGAATGAGCAGTTCTTC.

The V gene is TRBV5-1, the J gene TRBJ2-3; 7 bases map to TRBD2. The germline gives CDR1 SGHRS, CDR2 YFSETQ. The V and J ends lost 1 base and 4 bases, in that order; junction bases with no gene match: 9. The CDR3 has 16 residues. The CDR3 sequence is CASSLSPAGAADTQYF. CDR3 bases: TGCGCCAGCAGCTTGTCCCCCGCGGGAGCGGCAGATACGCAGTATTTT.

The J gene is TRBJ2-5, the V gene TRBV9; possibly TRBD2 for D (6 bases). This CDR3 spans 15 amino acids. V was clipped by 2 bases and J by 1 base, with 12 bases between them. CDR1 and CDR2 from the germline V gene are SGDLS and YYNGEE. In nucleotides, the CDR3 is TGTGCCAGCAGCGTTGGAGGGAATCTCCAAGAGACCCAGTACTTC. This codes for CASSVGGNLQETQYF.

A few counts support this clone. The chain combines TRBV4-2 with TRBJ2-2; unclear D gene. Trimming removed 1 base at V and 2 bases at J, with 8 bases between. This CDR3 is 15 amino acids long. Germline values: CDR1 LGHNA, CDR2 YNFKEQ. The CDR3 sequence: CASSQVERNTGELFF. The CDR3 DNA sequence: TGTGCCAGCAGCCAAGTAGAGAGAAACACCGGGGAGCTGTTTTTT.

J is TRBJ2-1 and V is TRBV11-2; no definite D call. The CDR3 is 15 residues long. Germline CDR1 SGHAT, CDR2 FQNNGV. V was trimmed by 1 base and J by 0 bases, leaving 7 bases between them. The CDR3 spells CASSLGSSSYNEQFF. The CDR3 DNA reads TGTGCCAGCAGCTTAGGTAGTAGCTCCTACAATGAGCAGTTCTTC.

V gene TRBV7-3 combines with J gene TRBJ2-2, with unresolved D. The length of the CDR3 is 14 residues. Trimming removed 8 bases at V and 2 bases at J, with 12 bases between. CDR1 is SGHTA and CDR2 is FQGTGA in the germline V gene. The CDR3 region has the DNA TGTGCCAGCGGAGACCCCGAAAACACCGGGGAGCTGTTTTTT. Protein sequence: CASGDPENTGELFF.

The chain links TRBV7-6 to TRBJ1-3; D is perhaps TRBD1 (5 bases). This CDR3 region has 16 residues. CDR1 SGHVS and CDR2 FNYEAQ come from the germline V gene. V shed 0 bases and J shed 4 bases, with 13 bases lying between them. The CDR3 region has the DNA TGTGCCAGCAGCTTAGCGGCGGGGGTTACAGGAAACACCATATATTTT. Protein sequence: CASSLAAGVTGNTIYF.

This sequence joins TRBV29-1 and TRBJ1-2, with TRBD1 matching over 7 bases. V lost 6 bases and J lost 4; bases outside the gene matches: 5. The CDR3 is 12 amino acids. Germline-derived CDR1 and CDR2 are SQVTM and ANQGSEA. CDR3 nucleotides: TGCAGCGTGCCCGGGACAGTCTATGGCTACACCTTC. It translates to CSVPGTVYGYTF.